These 30 T cell receptor beta chains came from one sample sequenced in a study of blood T cell repertoires in COVID-19. The protocol was immunoSEQ multiplex PCR, while the TCRdb copy is restricted to in-frame clones and leaves out a portion. The sample holds around 100,000 clones, 70% to 80% seen once. The specimen was peripheral blood. The origin of the receptors is a man aged 70-80 years with active or convalescent COVID-19.

The chain links TRBV29-1 to TRBJ1-4, with 8 bases that match TRBD1. V gave up 6 bases and J gave up 5 bases; unmatched junction bases: 5. This CDR3 spans 13 amino acids. CDR1 and CDR2 (germline): SQVTM, ANQGSEA. The CDR3 DNA reads TGCAGCGTCGGGGACAGGAGAAATGAAAAACTGTTTTTT. Translating it yields CSVGDRRNEKLFF.

The count of this clone is one. The chain employs TRBV20-1 and TRBJ2-5; D is possibly TRBD2 (5 bases). With 6 bases removed from V and 5 bases from J, the gap between germline ends came to 7 bases. This CDR3 comprises 10 residues. Germline V gives CDR1 DFQATT, CDR2 SNEGSKA (reference sequence). CDR3 sequence (DNA): TGCAGTGCGCGAGGGGAGACCCAGTACTTC. It specifies CSARGETQYF.

J is TRBJ1-2 and V is TRBV19; 9 nucleotides line up with TRBD1. With 5 bases clipped from V and 14 bases from J, the junction kept 15 bases outside the gene matches. This CDR3 has 14 amino acids. Germline values: CDR1 LNHDA, CDR2 SQIVND (reference sequence). The CDR3 protein is CASSPGQGVSLLTF. In nucleotides, the CDR3 is TGTGCCAGTAGTCCGGGACAGGGCGTTTCGCTGCTAACCTTC.

Only a few counts were recorded for this clone. This sequence joins TRBV6-5 and TRBJ1-2, with D perhaps TRBD1 (5 bases). The CDR3 loop spans 14 amino acids. Trimming pared 2 bases from V and 6 bases from J, leaving 13 bases between. The germline CDR1 and CDR2 sequences are MNHEY and SVGAGI. CDR3 in amino acids: CASSYGGGGNGYTF. The CDR3 nucleotides are TGTGCCAGCAGTTACGGGGGGGGTGGTAATGGCTACACCTTC.

This sequence joins TRBV27 and TRBJ1-5; no clear D. Germline V lookup: CDR1 MNHEY, CDR2 SMNVEV (reference sequence). V shed 4 bases and J shed 0 bases, with 7 bases lying between them. This CDR3 is built from 14 residues. The CDR3 nucleotides are TGTGCCAGCAGTTCGGGGTTTAGCAATCAGCCCCAGCATTTT. Its translation: CASSSGFSNQPQHF.

This CDR3 reads CASSLRGEGSYEQFF. The CDR3 DNA sequence: TGTGCCAGCAGCTTAAGAGGGGAGGGATCCTATGAGCAGTTCTTC. V is TRBV7-8 and J is TRBJ2-1; 7 bases are shared with TRBD2. CDR3 length: 15 amino acids. Per germline, CDR1 SGHVS and CDR2 FQNEAQ. Trimming removed 2 bases from V and 8 bases from J; junction bases left unmatched: 9.

The chain carries TRBV6-6 and TRBJ2-1; the match to TRBD1 covers 8 bases. Trimming cost V 2 bases and J 7 bases; bases outside gene matches: 7. This CDR3 contains 15 residues. From germline, CDR1 is MNHNY and CDR2 SVGAGI (reference sequence). This CDR3 reads CASSYARQGWNEQFF. The CDR3 DNA reads TGTGCCAGCAGTTACGCTCGACAGGGGTGGAATGAGCAGTTCTTC.

The chain uses TRBV10-3 and TRBJ2-1, with a possible D match to TRBD2 (6 bases). With 6 bases removed from V and 3 bases from J, the gap between germline ends came to 9 bases. The germline gives CDR1 ENHRY, CDR2 SYGVKD. The CDR3 covers 13 residues. CDR3 sequence (DNA): TGTGCCATCAGAGAGGACTACTACAATGAGCAGTTCTTC. It is translated as CAIREDYYNEQFF.

The chain uses TRBV19 and TRBJ1-2; D is possibly TRBD1 (6 bases). The CDR3 totals 16 residues. V was cut by 3 bases and J by 0 bases, with 14 bases left in between. The germline gives CDR1 LNHDA, CDR2 SQIVND (reference sequence). In DNA form, the CDR3 reads TGTGCCAGTAGTATCCATCGGACAGAGGCTAACTATGGCTACACCTTC. Its translation: CASSIHRTEANYGYTF.

This chain uses TRBV6-5 with TRBJ1-2; 8 bases line up with TRBD1. The CDR3 has 14 amino acids. Germline values: CDR1 MNHEY, CDR2 SVGAGI. V trimming: 5 bases; J trimming: 7 bases; junction bases outside the gene matches: 9. In nucleotides, the CDR3 is TGTGCCAGCAGTCGCCCAGGACAGGGTGTTGGCTACACCTTC. Protein product: CASSRPGQGVGYTF.

The chain recombines TRBV5-6 with TRBJ2-3; 14 nucleotides match TRBD2. The V segment lost 3 bases and the J segment 4 bases; nucleotides outside the gene matches: 1. The CDR3 loop spans 15 amino acids. The germline gives CDR1 SGHDT, CDR2 YYEEEE. CDR3 loop: CASSWGLAGADTQYF. CDR3 coding DNA: TGTGCCAGCAGCTGGGGACTAGCGGGAGCAGATACGCAGTATTTT. The full variable domain, with the rest looked up from reference TRBV5-6 and TRBJ2-3, is DAGVTQSPTHLIKTRGQQVTLRCSPKSGHDTVSWYQQALGQGPQFIFQYYEEEERQRGNFPDRFSGHQFPNYSSELNVNALLLGDSALYLCASSWGLAGADTQYFGPGTRLTVL.

The rearrangement joins TRBV20-1 to TRBJ2-7; D is perhaps TRBD2 (5 bases). Germline CDR1 and CDR2: DFQATT and SNEGSKA (reference sequence). The CDR3 is made up of 11 amino acids. V was trimmed by 0 bases and J by 5 bases, leaving 5 bases between them. The CDR3 reads CSAREGDEQYF. The CDR3 DNA follows: TGCAGTGCTAGAGAGGGAGACGAGCAGTACTTC.

J is TRBJ1-1 and V is TRBV6-6, with a possible D match to TRBD1 (5 bases). Trimming removed 7 bases from V and 5 bases from J, with 11 bases in between. Per the germline V gene, CDR1 is MNHNY and CDR2 is SVGAGI (reference sequence). The length of the CDR3 is 12 residues. The CDR3 sequence: CASKKGETEAFF. The CDR3 DNA reads TGTGCCAGCAAGAAAGGGGAAACTGAAGCTTTCTTT.

The chain combines TRBV24-1 with TRBJ2-2; D not resolved. The CDR3 has 15 residues. Germline V gene data show CDR1 as KGHDR and CDR2 as SFDVKD. V was trimmed by 7 bases and J by 2 bases, leaving 13 bases between them. The CDR3 reads CATSSSGSNTGELFF. The DNA of the CDR3 is TGTGCCACCAGCTCTTCTGGCAGTAACACCGGGGAGCTGTTTTTT.

This sequence joins TRBV20-1 and TRBJ2-7; no clear D gene. Trimming stripped 0 bases from V and 5 bases from J, with 5 bases between. Looked up from germline, CDR1 is DFQATT and CDR2 is SNEGSKA (reference sequence). The CDR3 runs to 11 residues. The CDR3 sequence is CSARDLDEQYF. The CDR3 DNA reads as TGCAGTGCTAGAGATCTAGACGAGCAGTACTTC.

The rearrangement uses TRBV6-6 and TRBJ1-1; D gene unclear. The V end lost 0 bases, the J end lost 1 base, and 9 bases lay between the germline ends. CDR1 is MNHNY and CDR2 is SVGAGI in the germline V gene (reference sequence). CDR3 length: 15 residues. CDR3 nucleotide sequence: TGTGCCAGCAGTTACTCGAGAATCAAGAACACTGAAGCTTTCTTT. It translates to CASSYSRIKNTEAFF.

The chain combines TRBV19 with TRBJ2-1; 8 nucleotides agree with TRBD1. The trim removed 6 bases at V and 1 base at J, leaving 2 bases unmatched. This CDR3 is 14 amino acids long. From germline, CDR1 is LNHDA and CDR2 SQIVND (reference sequence). CDR3 sequence reads: CASRDRVSYNEQFF. DNA for the CDR3: TGTGCCAGTAGGGACAGGGTTTCCTACAATGAGCAGTTCTTC.

The chain is built from TRBV21-1 and TRBJ2-5; TRBD1, as called in the table, went unchecked against the DNA. TRBV21-1 is shown as a pseudogene. CDR3 length: 17 amino acids. The CDR3 protein is CASSKTEGTGIIETQYF. The CDR3 nucleotides are TGTGCCAGCAGCAAAACGGAGGGGACAGGGATCATAGAGACCCAGTACTTC.

V gene TRBV6-1 combines with J gene TRBJ1-2; TRBD1 aligns across 12 bases. This CDR3 is 17 amino acids long. The V gene end was trimmed by 1 base and the J gene end by 5 bases; junction bases not matched to a gene: 8. Germline CDR1 and CDR2: MNHNS and SASEGT. As DNA, the CDR3 is TGTGCCAGCAGTGAAGAGGGGACAGGGGGCGCCGCGTATGGCTACACCTTC. Translated, it gives CASSEEGTGGAAYGYTF.

This clone was seen only once. The gene calls are TRBV11-2 and TRBJ1-2; 7 nucleotides align to TRBD1. Trimming at V came to 5 bases and at J to 4 bases, leaving 4 bases not matched to a gene. CDR1 and CDR2 (germline): SGHAT, FQNNGV. The CDR3 runs 13 residues. CDR3: CASSRGQAYGYTF. The CDR3 DNA reads TGTGCCAGCAGCCGTGGACAGGCCTATGGCTACACCTTC.

This rearrangement joins TRBV19 to TRBJ2-7; tentative D call: TRBD1 (5 bases). This CDR3 region has 13 residues. The germline V gene has CDR1 LNHDA and CDR2 SQIVND (reference sequence). With 5 bases removed from V and 1 base from J, the gap between germline ends came to 9 bases. The CDR3 DNA reads TGTGCCAGTAGTGGTTCAGGGTCCTACGAGCAGTACTTC. Encoded protein: CASSGSGSYEQYF.

The chain has TRBV28 and TRBJ2-3; perhaps TRBD2 as D (6 bases). The CDR3 is made up of 16 amino acids. V was pared by 3 bases and J by 0 bases, with 13 bases between. Germline V gene data show CDR1 as MDHEN and CDR2 as SYDVKM. The CDR3 coding sequence is TGTGCCAGCAGTTTGGTGGGGCGGGGTAGCACAGATACGCAGTATTTT. Amino acid sequence: CASSLVGRGSTDTQYF.

This chain connects TRBV5-6 to TRBJ2-1; 10 bases are a match to TRBD2. Germline loops: CDR1 SGHDT, CDR2 YYEEEE. CDR3 size: 17 residues. V lost 4 bases and J lost 0; bases outside the gene matches: 7. CDR3 bases: TGTGCCAGCAGCCCCGTAGCGGGAGGTGCCTCCTACAATGAGCAGTTCTTC. Amino acid sequence: CASSPVAGGASYNEQFF.

This clone came up a few times. The rearrangement links TRBV10-2 to TRBJ2-2, with D tentatively TRBD1 (5 bases). Germline-derived CDR1 and CDR2 are WSHSY and SAAADI. Between the trimmed V and J ends, which lost 4 bases and 5 bases, there was a span of 14 bases. The CDR3 extends over 15 amino acids. CDR3 bases: TGCGCCAGCAGTGCTGAGACAGCGCGGACCGGGGAGCTGTTTTTT. It specifies CASSAETARTGELFF.

The chain couples TRBV2 to TRBJ1-2; D is ambiguous. CDR1 and CDR2 from the germline V gene are SNHLY and FYNNEI. The CDR3 has 13 amino acids. V was cut by 3 bases and J by 8 bases, with 13 bases left in between. CDR3 in DNA: TGTGCCAGCAGTGATCGTGGGAGGTTGGGCTACACCTTC. Translated, it gives CASSDRGRLGYTF. The full variable domain, with the rest looked up from reference TRBV2 and TRBJ1-2, is EPEVTQTPSHQVTQMGQEVILRCVPISNHLYFYWYRQILGQKVEFLVSFYNNEISEKSEIFDDQFSVERPDGSNFTLKIRSTKLEDSAMYFCASSDRGRLGYTFGSGTRLTVV.

The chain recombines TRBV6-1 with TRBJ2-1, with a tentative D call TRBD2 (5 bases). Trimming took off 3 bases at V and 0 bases at J, with 12 bases between the two ends. The germline CDR1 and CDR2 sequences are MNHNS and SASEGT. The CDR3 has 16 amino acids. The CDR3 here is CASSDDSVSSYNEQFF. CDR3 nucleotide sequence: TGTGCCAGCAGTGATGATAGCGTTAGCTCCTACAATGAGCAGTTCTTC.

The rearrangement uses TRBV19 and TRBJ1-2; 7 nucleotides match TRBD1. The CDR3 spans 15 residues. Losses at the gene ends were 2 bases for V and 2 bases for J; bases not matched to a gene: 5. Germline V gene lookup returns CDR1 LNHDA and CDR2 SQIVND (reference sequence). The CDR3 is CASSIIWDSNYGYTF. In nucleotides, the CDR3 is TGTGCCAGTAGTATAATCTGGGACAGCAACTATGGCTACACCTTC.

This clone was counted between two and nine times. The gene calls are TRBV10-3 and TRBJ2-1; 7 bases match TRBD1. The germline V gene encodes CDR1 ENHRY and CDR2 SYGVKD. V lost 3 bases, J lost 4 bases, and 3 bases stayed unmatched. There are 14 residues in the CDR3. CDR3 sequence reads: CAISDRGQYNEQFF. The CDR3 DNA sequence: TGTGCCATCAGTGATAGGGGGCAATACAATGAGCAGTTCTTC.

This chain uses TRBV5-1 with TRBJ2-6; 12 bases align to TRBD1. V was clipped by 7 bases and J by 3 bases; unmatched bases: 8. Germline V gene sequence: CDR1 SGHRS, CDR2 YFSETQ. This CDR3 region has 17 residues. CDR3: CASSSGTGGGGANVLTF. The DNA of the CDR3 is TGCGCCAGCTCGTCCGGGACAGGGGGCGGTGGGGCCAACGTCCTGACTTTC.

The J gene is TRBJ2-2, the V gene TRBV9, with D tentatively TRBD1 (6 bases). Germline V CDR1 and CDR2: SGDLS, YYNGEE. CDR3 length equals 13 residues. V lost 7 bases to trimming and J lost 5 bases, with 12 bases between them. In DNA form, the CDR3 reads TGTGCCAGCGCCCGGGACAATACCGGGGAGCTGTTTTTT. The encoded protein is CASARDNTGELFF. Using reference TRBV9 and TRBJ2-2 for the parts outside the CDR3, the full variable domain is DSGVTQTPKHLITATGQRVTLRCSPRSGDLSVYWYQQSLDQGLQFLIQYYNGEERAKGNILERFSAQQFPDLHSELNLSSLELGDSALYFCASARDNTGELFFGEGSRLTVL.